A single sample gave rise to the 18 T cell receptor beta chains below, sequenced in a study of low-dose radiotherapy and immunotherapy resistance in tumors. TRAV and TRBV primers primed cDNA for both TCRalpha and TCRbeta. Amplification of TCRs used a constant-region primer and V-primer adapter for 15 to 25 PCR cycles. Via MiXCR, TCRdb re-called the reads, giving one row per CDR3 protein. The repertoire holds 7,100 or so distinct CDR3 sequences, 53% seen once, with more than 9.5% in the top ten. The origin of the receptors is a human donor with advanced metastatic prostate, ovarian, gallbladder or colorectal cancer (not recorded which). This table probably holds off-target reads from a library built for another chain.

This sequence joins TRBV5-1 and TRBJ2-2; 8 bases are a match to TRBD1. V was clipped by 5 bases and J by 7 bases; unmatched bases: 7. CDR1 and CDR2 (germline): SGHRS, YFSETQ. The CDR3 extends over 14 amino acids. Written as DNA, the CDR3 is TGCGCCAGCAGTTCCGGACAGGGCAGCGGGGAGCTGTTTTTT. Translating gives CASSSGQGSGELFF. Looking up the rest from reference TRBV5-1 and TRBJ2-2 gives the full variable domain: KAGVTQTPRYLIKTRGQQVTLSCSPISGHRSVSWYQQTPGQGLQFLFEYFSETQRNKGNFPGRFSGRQFSNSRSEMNVSTLELGDSALYLCASSSGQGSGELFFGEGSRLTVL.

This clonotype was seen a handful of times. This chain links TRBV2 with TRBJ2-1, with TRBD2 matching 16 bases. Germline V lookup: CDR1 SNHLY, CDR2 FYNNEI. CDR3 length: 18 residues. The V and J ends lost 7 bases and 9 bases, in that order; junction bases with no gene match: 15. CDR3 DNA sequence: TGTGCCAGCATTCTCCCGGGACTAGCGGGGGGGAAGGTTAGTGAGCAGTTCTTC. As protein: CASILPGLAGGKVSEQFF.

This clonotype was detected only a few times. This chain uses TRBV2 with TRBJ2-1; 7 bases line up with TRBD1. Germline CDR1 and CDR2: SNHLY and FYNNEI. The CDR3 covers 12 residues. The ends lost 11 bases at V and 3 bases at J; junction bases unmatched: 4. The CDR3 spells CAGGQYYNEQFF. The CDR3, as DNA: TGTGCCGGGGGACAGTACTACAATGAGCAGTTCTTC.

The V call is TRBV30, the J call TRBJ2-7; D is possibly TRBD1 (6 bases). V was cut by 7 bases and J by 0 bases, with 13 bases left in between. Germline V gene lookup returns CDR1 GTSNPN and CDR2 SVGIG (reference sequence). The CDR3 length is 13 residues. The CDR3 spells CASSRGSSYEQYF. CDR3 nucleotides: TGTGCCTCCTCGAGGGGGAGCTCCTACGAGCAGTACTTC.

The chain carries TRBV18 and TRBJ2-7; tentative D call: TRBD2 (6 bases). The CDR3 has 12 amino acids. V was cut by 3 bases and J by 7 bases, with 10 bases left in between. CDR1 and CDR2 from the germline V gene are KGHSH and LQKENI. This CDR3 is CASSPQAGEQYF. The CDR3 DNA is TGTGCCAGCTCACCCCAGGCGGGGGAGCAGTACTTC.

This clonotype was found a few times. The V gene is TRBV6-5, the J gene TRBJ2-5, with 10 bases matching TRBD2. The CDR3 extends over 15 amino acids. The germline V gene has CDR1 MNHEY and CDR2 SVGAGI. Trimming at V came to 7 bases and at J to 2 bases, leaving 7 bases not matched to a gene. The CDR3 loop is CASTMGLASQETQYF. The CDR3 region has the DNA TGTGCCAGCACCATGGGACTAGCGTCTCAAGAGACCCAGTACTTC.

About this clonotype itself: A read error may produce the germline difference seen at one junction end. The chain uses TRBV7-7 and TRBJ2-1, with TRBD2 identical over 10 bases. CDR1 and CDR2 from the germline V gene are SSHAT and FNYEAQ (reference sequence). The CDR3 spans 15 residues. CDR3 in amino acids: CASSLGLAGVDEQFF. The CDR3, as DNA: TGTGCTAGCAGCTTAGGGCTAGCGGGGGTGGATGAGCAGTTCTTC.

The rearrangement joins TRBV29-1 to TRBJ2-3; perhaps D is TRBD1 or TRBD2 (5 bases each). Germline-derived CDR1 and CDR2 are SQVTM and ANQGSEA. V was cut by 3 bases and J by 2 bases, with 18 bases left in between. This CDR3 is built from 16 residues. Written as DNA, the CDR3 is TGCAGCGTTGAGGGACGGGCCGACGGGGCCACAGATACGCAGTATTTT. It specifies CSVEGRADGATDTQYF.

The CDR3, as DNA: TGTGCCAGCTCGGAGGGGATCGGGGTCAGTCAGCCCCAGCATTTT. Its translation is CASSEGIGVSQPQHF. V usage is TRBV18 and J usage is TRBJ1-5, with a possible D match to TRBD1 (5 bases). The germline V gene has CDR1 KGHSH and CDR2 LQKENI. The CDR3 totals 15 residues. The ends were cut back, 6 bases at V and 6 bases at J, with 18 bases in the middle.

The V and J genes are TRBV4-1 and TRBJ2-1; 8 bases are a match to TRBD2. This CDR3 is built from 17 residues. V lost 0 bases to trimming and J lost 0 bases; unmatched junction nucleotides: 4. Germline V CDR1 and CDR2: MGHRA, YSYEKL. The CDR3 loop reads CASSQEPGTSSYNEQFF. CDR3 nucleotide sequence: TGCGCCAGCAGCCAAGAACCCGGGACTAGCTCCTACAATGAGCAGTTCTTC.

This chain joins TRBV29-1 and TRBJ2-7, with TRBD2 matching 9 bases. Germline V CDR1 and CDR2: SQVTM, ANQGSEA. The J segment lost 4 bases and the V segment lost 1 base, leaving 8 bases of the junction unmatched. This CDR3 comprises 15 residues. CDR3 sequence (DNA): TGCAGCGTTGAAGTACGCGGGAGGGCGTCTTACGAGCAGTACTTC. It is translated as CSVEVRGRASYEQYF.

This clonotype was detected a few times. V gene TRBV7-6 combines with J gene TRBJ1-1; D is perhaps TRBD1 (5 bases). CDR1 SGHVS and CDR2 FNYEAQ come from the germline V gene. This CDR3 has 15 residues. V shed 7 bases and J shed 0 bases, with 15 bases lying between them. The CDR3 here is CASTSGTEMNTEAFF. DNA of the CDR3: TGTGCCAGCACATCCGGGACGGAAATGAACACTGAAGCTTTCTTT.

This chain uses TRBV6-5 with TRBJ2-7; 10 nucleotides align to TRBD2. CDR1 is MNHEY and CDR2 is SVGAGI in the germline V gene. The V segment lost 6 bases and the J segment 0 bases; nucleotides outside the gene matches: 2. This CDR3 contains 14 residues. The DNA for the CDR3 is TGTGCCAGCAGGCTAGCGGGGGTCTCCTACGAGCAGTACTTC. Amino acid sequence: CASRLAGVSYEQYF.

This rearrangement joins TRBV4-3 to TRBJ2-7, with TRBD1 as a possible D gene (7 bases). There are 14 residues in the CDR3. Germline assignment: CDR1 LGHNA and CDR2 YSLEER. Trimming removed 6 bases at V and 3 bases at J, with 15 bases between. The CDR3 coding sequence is TGCGCCAGCAGTCCCCAGGGGGGAGACTACGAGCAGTACTTC. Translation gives CASSPQGGDYEQYF.

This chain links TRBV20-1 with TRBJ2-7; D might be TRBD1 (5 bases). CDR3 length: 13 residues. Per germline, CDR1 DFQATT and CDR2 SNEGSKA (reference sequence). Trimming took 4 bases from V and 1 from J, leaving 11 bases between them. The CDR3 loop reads CSATKTVSYEQYF. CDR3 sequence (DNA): TGCAGTGCTACAAAGACAGTTTCCTACGAGCAGTACTTC.

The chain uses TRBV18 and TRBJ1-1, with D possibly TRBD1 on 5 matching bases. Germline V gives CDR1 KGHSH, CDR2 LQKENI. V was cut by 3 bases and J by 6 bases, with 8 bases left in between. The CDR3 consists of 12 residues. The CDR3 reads CASSPRGPEAFF. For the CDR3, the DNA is TGTGCCAGCTCACCGCGGGGCCCTGAAGCTTTCTTT. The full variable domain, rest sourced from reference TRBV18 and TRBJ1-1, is NAGVMQNPRHLVRRRGQEARLRCSPMKGHSHVYWYRQLPEEGLKFMVYLQKENIIDESGMPKERFSAEFPKEGPSILRIQQVVRGDSAAYFCASSPRGPEAFFGQGTRLTVV.

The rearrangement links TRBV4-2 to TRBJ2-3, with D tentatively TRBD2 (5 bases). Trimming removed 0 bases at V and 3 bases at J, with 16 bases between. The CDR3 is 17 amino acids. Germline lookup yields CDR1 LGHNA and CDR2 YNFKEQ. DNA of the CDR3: TGTGCCAGCAGCCAAGATGAGGGCGGTAGAGGTACAGATACGCAGTATTTT. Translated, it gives CASSQDEGGRGTDTQYF.

CDR3 DNA sequence: TGTGCCAGCAGCCATAAATGGACAGGGGGCCTCACAGATACGCAGTATTTT. It encodes CASSHKWTGGLTDTQYF. The V gene is TRBV3-1, the J gene TRBJ2-3; 11 bases are shared with TRBD1. The CDR3 has 17 residues. Germline assignment: CDR1 LGHDT and CDR2 YNNKEL (reference sequence). V shed 3 bases, J shed 2 bases, and the junction held 7 bases outside the gene matches.